The source of this T cell receptor (beta chain) is a study of CD8 T cells in Susac syndrome. CD8+ and CD4+ blood T cells underwent TCR beta sequencing. Negative isolation yielded CD4+ and CD8+ T cells, and FACS enriched TEMRA cells. CDR1 and CDR2 from the germline V gene are SQVTM and ANQGSEA. CDR3 length: 13 amino acids. The V gene lost 7 bases and the J gene lost 0 bases, with 7 bases spanning the gap. RNA, at roughly 0.45 to 1 ug, was reverse transcribed with random hexamers. Coverage of TCR beta CDR3 amplification by immunoSEQ multiplex PCR extended to 54 Vbeta and 13 Jbeta. TCRdb re-called the immunoSEQ multiplex PCR reads with MiXCR, one entry per CDR3 protein. Of some 160,000 distinct CDR3 sequences in the sample, around 94% were seen once. About this clonotype itself: Its specificity is not known.

Study-wide results and limits: The authors found no clonal expansion in Susac syndrome CD4+ T cell repertoires.

This chain links TRBV29-1 with TRBJ2-6; D ambiguous. What was sequenced was CD4+ T cells from PBMCs. The source of this sequence is a human donor with Susac syndrome. The DNA for the CDR3 is TGCAGCGCAGCCTCCTCTGGGGCCAACGTCCTGACTTTC. Translation gives CSAASSGANVLTF.